The next 30 T cell receptor beta chains were all read from a single sample in a study of cytomegalovirus exposure and HLA in healthy donors. The PCR was carried out with 60 Vbeta primers and 13 Jbeta primers. Profiling relied on immunoSEQ multiplex PCR, and the TCRdb table lists in-frame clones only, not all of them. The table includes 150,000 to 200,000 clones, approximately 70% detected once. The specimen was PBMCs. The receptors were gathered from a man aged 40-49 years in good health and CMV-seropositive.

The chain links TRBV9 to TRBJ1-2; 9 positions match TRBD1. There are 13 residues in the CDR3. V dropped 4 bases and J dropped 7; count of bases not matched to a gene: 5. The germline V gene has CDR1 SGDLS and CDR2 YYNGEE. The CDR3 DNA sequence: TGTGCCAGCAGCACGGGACAGGGCTTTGGCTACACCTTC. Its protein is CASSTGQGFGYTF. The entire variable domain, with the rest obtained from reference TRBV9 and TRBJ1-2, is as follows: DSGVTQTPKHLITATGQRVTLRCSPRSGDLSVYWYQQSLDQGLQFLIQYYNGEERAKGNILERFSAQQFPDLHSELNLSSLELGDSALYFCASSTGQGFGYTFGSGTRLTVV.

The chain joins TRBV7-6 to TRBJ1-5; tentative D call: TRBD1 (6 bases). The germline gives CDR1 SGHVS, CDR2 FNYEAQ. Trimming pared 3 bases from V and 2 bases from J, leaving 17 bases between. This CDR3 is built from 17 residues. CDR3 protein: CASSFMGAEGGNQPQHF. The CDR3 DNA reads TGTGCCAGCAGCTTTATGGGGGCAGAAGGGGGCAATCAGCCCCAGCATTTT.

This chain connects TRBV19 to TRBJ2-5; 9 bases match TRBD1. J was trimmed by 4 bases and V by 4 bases; bases with no gene match: 7. CDR3 size: 15 residues. The germline gives CDR1 LNHDA, CDR2 SQIVND (reference sequence). DNA of the CDR3: TGTGCCAGTAGTACCACCGGGACAGGGATAGAGACCCAGTACTTC. Its translation: CASSTTGTGIETQYF.

The rearrangement uses TRBV18 and TRBJ1-5; 7 positions agree with TRBD1. Germline CDR1 and CDR2: KGHSH and LQKENI. After removal of 3 bases from V and 5 bases from J, the junction contained 1 base not matched to a gene. This CDR3 comprises 13 residues. The CDR3 sequence is CASSPGQHQPQHF. CDR3 coding DNA: TGTGCCAGCTCACCGGGACAGCATCAGCCCCAGCATTTT.

This clone was seen only once. This rearrangement joins TRBV4-1 to TRBJ1-5, with D perhaps matching TRBD1 (5 bases). Trimming took 0 bases from V and 6 from J, leaving 15 bases between them. The CDR3 runs to 16 residues. In germline, CDR1 is MGHRA, CDR2 YSYEKL. CDR3 sequence (DNA): TGCGCCAGCAGCCAAGAGTCCGGGGGAGTAGGTCAGCCCCAGCATTTT. This sequence encodes CASSQESGGVGQPQHF.

In this sample, this clone turned up a few times. The rearrangement links TRBV7-9 to TRBJ2-3; unclear D gene. Germline CDR1 reads SEHNR; CDR2 reads FQNEAQ (reference sequence). The CDR3 extends over 19 amino acids. Trimming removed 3 bases from V and 1 base from J, with 23 bases in between. The CDR3 loop is CASSFEVGSLSPRTDTQYF. The CDR3 DNA reads TGTGCCAGCAGCTTTGAAGTCGGTTCGCTATCGCCTCGCACAGATACGCAGTATTTT.

This chain joins TRBV6-1 and TRBJ1-3, with TRBD1 matching over 7 bases. From germline, CDR1 is MNHNS and CDR2 SASEGT. The CDR3 runs 13 residues. Germline trimming cut 7 bases from V and 4 bases from J; bases unmatched to any gene: 4. CDR3 amino acids: CASTLTGGNTIYF. CDR3 in DNA: TGTGCCAGCACTTTGACAGGGGGAAACACCATATATTTT.

The rearrangement links TRBV19 to TRBJ2-2, with a tentative D call TRBD2 (5 bases). Germline CDR1 and CDR2: LNHDA and SQIVND (reference sequence). The V and J ends lost 1 base and 5 bases respectively, with 8 bases between them. CDR3 length: 14 amino acids. This CDR3 is CASSIGELTGELFF. The CDR3 bases are TGTGCCAGTAGTATAGGGGAGTTGACCGGGGAGCTGTTTTTT.

The J gene is TRBJ1-6, the V gene TRBV5-8; perhaps TRBD1 as D (5 bases). CDR1 and CDR2 from the germline V gene are SGHTS and YDEGEE. This CDR3 spans 15 amino acids. Trimming removed 0 bases from V and 13 bases from J, with 17 bases in between. CDR3 DNA: TGTGCCAGCAGCTTGGCGGGGGTGGTCGGATCGCCCCTCCACTTT. Amino acids: CASSLAGVVGSPLHF.

V is TRBV7-3 and J is TRBJ2-6; 7 bases align to TRBD1. V lost 5 bases, J lost 4 bases, and 8 bases stayed unmatched. Looked up from germline, CDR1 is SGHTA and CDR2 is FQGTGA. The CDR3 is made up of 16 amino acids. The DNA of the CDR3 is TGTGCCAGCAGCGCTATAACAGGGGTCGGGGCCAACGTCCTGACTTTC. Protein: CASSAITGVGANVLTF.

The chain links TRBV7-8 to TRBJ2-7, with 8 bases fitting TRBD1. Germline values: CDR1 SGHVS, CDR2 FQNEAQ. There are 14 residues in the CDR3. With 5 bases clipped from V and 5 bases from J, the junction kept 8 bases outside the gene matches. Written as DNA, the CDR3 is TGTGCCAGCAGCCCGGACAGGGATTCCCACGAGCAGTACTTC. Residues: CASSPDRDSHEQYF.

The chain couples TRBV14 to TRBJ1-4; D gene uncertain. The CDR3 is made up of 18 amino acids. Trimming removed 2 bases at V and 0 bases at J, with 16 bases between. Germline values: CDR1 SGHDN, CDR2 FVKESK. The CDR3 DNA sequence: TGTGCCAGCAGCCAATGGGCAGTTCTACTTGCAACTAATGAAAAACTGTTTTTT. Protein product: CASSQWAVLLATNEKLFF.

The chain has TRBV2 and TRBJ2-7, with 7 bases identical to TRBD1. Germline values: CDR1 SNHLY, CDR2 FYNNEI. CDR3 length: 14 residues. V was pared by 6 bases and J by 3 bases, with 8 bases of the junction left unmatched. CDR3 sequence reads: CASSDRDGSYEQYF. The CDR3 nucleotides are TGTGCCAGCAGCGACAGGGATGGGAGCTACGAGCAGTACTTC. Full variable domain (rest looked up from reference TRBV2 and TRBJ2-7): EPEVTQTPSHQVTQMGQEVILRCVPISNHLYFYWYRQILGQKVEFLVSFYNNEISEKSEIFDDQFSVERPDGSNFTLKIRSTKLEDSAMYFCASSDRDGSYEQYFGPGTRLTVT.

The V and J genes are TRBV7-3 and TRBJ1-5, with D possibly TRBD1 on 5 matching bases. The germline CDR1 and CDR2 sequences are SGHTA and FQGTGA. This CDR3 contains 13 residues. Trimming pared 4 bases from V and 6 bases from J, leaving 10 bases between. Here the CDR3 reads CASSYLGGQPQHF. The CDR3 bases are TGTGCCAGCAGCTACCTCGGGGGTCAGCCCCAGCATTTT.

V is TRBV7-9 and J is TRBJ1-2; D call uncertain. Looked up from germline, CDR1 is SEHNR and CDR2 is FQNEAQ (reference sequence). This CDR3 region has 14 residues. V lost 8 bases to trimming and J lost 5 bases, with 18 bases between them. CDR3 residues: CASFSSGGGYGYTF. The CDR3 DNA is TGTGCCAGCTTTTCGTCTGGTGGAGGGTATGGCTACACCTTC.

The gene calls are TRBV19 and TRBJ1-4; TRBD1 matches 7 bases. Germline V gene data show CDR1 as LNHDA and CDR2 as SQIVND (reference sequence). The CDR3 contains 16 residues. The V and J ends lost 2 bases and 2 bases, in that order; junction bases with no gene match: 5. CDR3 sequence (DNA): TGTGCCAGTAGTATATACGGGACAGCGACTAATGAAAAACTGTTTTTT. This codes for CASSIYGTATNEKLFF. The variable domain in full, with the rest retrieved from reference TRBV19 and TRBJ1-4, is DGGITQSPKYLFRKEGQNVTLSCEQNLNHDAMYWYRQDPGQGLRLIYYSQIVNDFQKGDIAEGYSVSREKKESFPLTVTSAQKNPTAFYLCASSIYGTATNEKLFFGSGTQLSVL.

The table lists this clone with a few counts. This chain links TRBV7-9 with TRBJ2-5; D is undetermined. Trimming took off 3 bases at V and 3 bases at J, with 11 bases between the two ends. Germline V gives CDR1 SEHNR, CDR2 FQNEAQ (reference sequence). The CDR3 covers 14 residues. DNA for the CDR3: TGTGCCAGCAGCTTTTTCGAGATAGAAGAGACCCAGTACTTC. It specifies CASSFFEIEETQYF.

The genes are TRBV6-1 and TRBJ2-7, with 7 bases aligning to TRBD1. Looked up from germline, CDR1 is MNHNS and CDR2 is SASEGT. The CDR3 spans 12 residues. Losses at the gene ends were 10 bases for V and 0 bases for J; bases not matched to a gene: 3. DNA for the CDR3: TGTGCCATTGGGACAGCCTCCTACGAGCAGTACTTC. Translating gives CAIGTASYEQYF.

The chain recombines TRBV5-1 with TRBJ2-7; 7 bases map to TRBD1. J gave up 6 bases and V 6 bases, and 18 bases lay outside the gene matches. The CDR3 length is 16 residues. Germline CDR1 is SGHRS and CDR2 is YFSETQ. CDR3 nucleotides: TGCGCCAGCACTCCCGAGGGACAGTCCCTCGCCTCCGAGCAGTACTTC. Translation: CASTPEGQSLASEQYF.

The chain employs TRBV5-1 and TRBJ2-6; 8 bases are shared with TRBD1. The CDR3 is 15 residues long. V shed 5 bases, J shed 2 bases, and the junction held 3 bases outside the gene matches. Looked up from germline, CDR1 is SGHRS and CDR2 is YFSETQ. As DNA, the CDR3 is TGCGCCAGCAGTACAGGGGGAACTGGGGCCAACGTCCTGACTTTC. It translates to CASSTGGTGANVLTF.

The chain joins TRBV9 to TRBJ2-1; a possible D gene is TRBD2 (7 bases). The CDR3 spans 15 residues. Germline CDR1 is SGDLS and CDR2 is YYNGEE. V was trimmed by 4 bases and J by 7 bases, leaving 18 bases between them. The CDR3 nucleotides are TGTGCCAGCAGCTGGGGGGGGCTGGGGGGGAATGAGCAGTTCTTC. It encodes CASSWGGLGGNEQFF.

V is TRBV9 and J is TRBJ2-3, with 7 bases aligning to TRBD1. This CDR3 is built from 14 residues. Trimming at V came to 5 bases and at J to 2 bases, leaving 5 bases not matched to a gene. Looked up from germline, CDR1 is SGDLS and CDR2 is YYNGEE. This chain's CDR3 is CASRRGQNTDTQYF. The CDR3 region has the DNA TGTGCCAGCAGGAGGGGACAGAACACAGATACGCAGTATTTT.

This chain connects TRBV2 to TRBJ1-2; D unclear. Germline CDR1 SNHLY, CDR2 FYNNEI. Trimming removed 6 bases from V and 0 bases from J, with 11 bases in between. The length of the CDR3 is 14 residues. The CDR3 reads CASSNEATNYGYTF. Written as DNA, the CDR3 is TGTGCCAGCAGCAACGAGGCCACTAACTATGGCTACACCTTC.

V is TRBV5-6 and J is TRBJ2-5; 7 nucleotides agree with TRBD1. CDR3 size: 14 residues. V trimming: 3 bases; J trimming: 5 bases; junction bases outside the gene matches: 7. CDR1 and CDR2 from the germline V gene are SGHDT and YYEEEE. For the CDR3, the DNA is TGTGCCAGCAGCTCCCAGGGGGACCCGGAGACCCAGTACTTC. This translates into CASSSQGDPETQYF.

This chain joins TRBV10-3 and TRBJ2-5, with D possibly being TRBD2 (7 bases). This CDR3 spans 15 amino acids. Looked up from germline, CDR1 is ENHRY and CDR2 is SYGVKD. V lost 3 bases, J lost 5 bases, and 16 bases lay in between. The DNA of the CDR3 is TGTGCCATCAGTGATGTGGGGGGGCGAGGGGAGACCCAGTACTTC. It translates to CAISDVGGRGETQYF.

V usage is TRBV5-4 and J usage is TRBJ2-7, with 12 bases identical to TRBD1. J lost 5 bases, V lost 2 bases, and 8 bases had no gene match. Germline V gene lookup returns CDR1 SGHNT and CDR2 YYREEE (reference sequence). This CDR3 contains 16 residues. This CDR3 is CASSFEAGTGGHEQYF. The CDR3 DNA reads as TGTGCCAGCAGCTTCGAGGCCGGGACAGGGGGCCACGAGCAGTACTTC.

The genes are TRBV6-5 and TRBJ1-1; 7 positions match TRBD1. The CDR3 is 13 residues long. V trimming: 2 bases; J trimming: 4 bases; junction bases outside the gene matches: 1. Germline CDR1 MNHEY, CDR2 SVGAGI. The CDR3 region has the DNA TGTGCCAGCAGTTACCGGGACAGCACTGAAGCTTTCTTT. It yields the protein CASSYRDSTEAFF.

The count of this clone is one. This chain uses TRBV2 with TRBJ1-2; D is unclear. The germline V gene encodes CDR1 SNHLY and CDR2 FYNNEI. The CDR3 length is 13 residues. Trimming cost V 4 bases and J 4 bases, with 10 bases left between them. In DNA form, the CDR3 reads TGTGCCAGCAGTGGGACTTCATCCTATGGCTACACCTTC. This sequence encodes CASSGTSSYGYTF.

The chain is built from TRBV7-9 and TRBJ1-1; TRBD1 matches 7 bases. Germline CDR1 reads SEHNR; CDR2 reads FQNEAQ (reference sequence). With 5 bases clipped from V and 1 base from J, the junction kept 1 base outside the gene matches. This CDR3 comprises 13 residues. The CDR3 loop reads CASSRDRNTEAFF. CDR3 sequence (DNA): TGTGCCAGCAGCCGGGACAGGAACACTGAAGCTTTCTTT.

The J gene is TRBJ1-5, the V gene TRBV27, with a weak D call TRBD1 (6 bases). The germline V gene has CDR1 MNHEY and CDR2 SMNVEV (reference sequence). The CDR3 consists of 11 residues. V dropped 8 bases and J dropped 7 bases, with 9 bases sitting between them. CDR3 sequence reads: CASGTGQPQHF. The CDR3 nucleotides read TGTGCCAGCGGAACAGGGCAGCCCCAGCATTTT.